The source of this TCR beta chain is a study of memory CD4+ T cells and cytomegalovirus serostatus. Broader study findings: Each of approximately 69 CMV-associated TCRbeta sequences occurred in one to five individuals.

As handled by the study authors: Out-of-frame sequences were removed, leaving a few million distinct TCRbeta sequences. The protocol was immunoSEQ multiplex PCR, while the TCRdb copy is restricted to in-frame clones and leaves out a portion. D and trimming were read from the DNA, whereas the V and J calls and clone size are those reported in that table. This sample carries roughly 50,000 clones, around 78% of them seen once, and the ten largest clones take approximately 0.8%. Germline-derived CDR1 and CDR2 are MNHEY and SMNVEV (reference sequence). Unmatched junction bases numbered 22, after V lost 0 bases and J lost 1 base. CDR3 length: 22 residues. The sort gate was single viable CD3+CD4+CD8-CD45RO+ cells for memory CD4+ T cells. CMV serostatus came from serum IgG against pp150, pp28, p38, p52. Total CD4+ T cells were enriched by CD4 positive selection. This clone has only a few counts. Its antigen is currently unknown.

Sequencing was done on a sample of memory CD4+ T cells from blood. The source is an adult in good health and CMV-seronegative. The chain couples TRBV27 to TRBJ2-3, with 7 positions matching TRBD1. The CDR3 loop reads CASSLSVPPSVRGPLGTDTQYF. The CDR3 DNA reads as TGTGCCAGCAGTTTATCGGTTCCCCCATCAGTGAGGGGGCCACTCGGCACAGATACGCAGTATTTT.